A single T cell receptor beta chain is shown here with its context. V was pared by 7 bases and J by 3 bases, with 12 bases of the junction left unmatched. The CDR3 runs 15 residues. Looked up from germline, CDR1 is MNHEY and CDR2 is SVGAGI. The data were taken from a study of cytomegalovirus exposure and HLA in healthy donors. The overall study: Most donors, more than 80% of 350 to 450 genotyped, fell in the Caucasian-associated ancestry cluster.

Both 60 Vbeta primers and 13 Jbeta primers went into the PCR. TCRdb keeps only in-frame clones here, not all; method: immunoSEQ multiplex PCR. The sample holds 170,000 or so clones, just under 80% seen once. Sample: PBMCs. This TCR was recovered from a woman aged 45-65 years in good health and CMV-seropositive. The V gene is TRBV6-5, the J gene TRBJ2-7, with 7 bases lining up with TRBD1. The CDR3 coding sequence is TGTGCCAGCACCCTAAGGGGGCCAGGGAACTACGAGCAGTACTTC. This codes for CASTLRGPGNYEQYF.